This record concerns one T cell receptor (beta chain) sequence. The antigen is not known. The V end lost 4 bases, the J end lost 0 bases, and 10 bases lay between the germline ends. Germline V gene data show CDR1 as SGHVS and CDR2 as FQNEAQ. This CDR3 comprises 15 residues. This sample is part of a study of T cell repertoires in cytomegalovirus infection. Study context: Matching HLA type, along with CMV infection, was indicated by public TCR beta signatures. General observations from the study: Summed frequency of shared TCR beta families picked out CMV carriers who also had the relevant HLA. HLA-C-restricted CMV-specific TCR beta clonotypes were dominant in the ex vivo response.

TCRdb re-derived calls from the reads in MiXCR, one entry per CDR3 protein. The sample contains under 200,000 distinct CDR3 sequences, approximately 9.7% of which appear only once. Sequencing input: PBMCs. The sequence derives from a human donor in good health (CMV status not recorded). Some clones in this sample may be carry-over from other donors' samples. The rearrangement links TRBV7-8 to TRBJ2-1; TRBD1 might be the D (6 bases). The CDR3 reads CASSSGTISYNEQFF. The CDR3 coding sequence is TGTGCCAGCAGCTCCGGGACAATCTCCTACAATGAGCAGTTCTTC.